Described below is a single TCR beta chain sequence and its context. The sample is drawn from a study of control samples from healthy donors and cancer patients. TCRdb's copy holds only in-frame clones and misses some; the assay was immunoSEQ multiplex PCR. This table has some 410,000 clones, approximately 90% appearing once. Sequencing was performed on PBMCs. This sequence was found in a man in his forties with head and neck cancer.

The CDR3 coding sequence is TGTGCCAGCAGCTTCCTGGGACTAAGCCTCGTGGACGAGCAGTACTTC. Its protein is CASSFLGLSLVDEQYF. The rearrangement joins TRBV11-2 to TRBJ2-7; 7 positions match TRBD2. The V gene end was trimmed by 3 bases and the J gene end by 5 bases; junction bases not matched to a gene: 13. Germline lookup yields CDR1 SGHAT and CDR2 FQNNGV. This CDR3 is 16 amino acids long.